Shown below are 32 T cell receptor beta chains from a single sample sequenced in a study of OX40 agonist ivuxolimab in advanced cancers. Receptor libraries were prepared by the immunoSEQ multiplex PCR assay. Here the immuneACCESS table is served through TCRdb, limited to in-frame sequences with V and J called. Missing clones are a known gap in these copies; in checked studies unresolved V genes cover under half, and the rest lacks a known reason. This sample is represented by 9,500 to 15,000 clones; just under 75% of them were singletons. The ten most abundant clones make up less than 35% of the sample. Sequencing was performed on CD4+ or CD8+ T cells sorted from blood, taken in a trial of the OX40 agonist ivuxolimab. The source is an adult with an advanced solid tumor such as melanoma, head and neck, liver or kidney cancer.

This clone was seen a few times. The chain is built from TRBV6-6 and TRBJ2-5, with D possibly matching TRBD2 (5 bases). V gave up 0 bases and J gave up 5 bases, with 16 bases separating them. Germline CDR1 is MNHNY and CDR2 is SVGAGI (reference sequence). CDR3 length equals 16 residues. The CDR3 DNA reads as TGTGCCAGCAGTTACTCGACTTCTTGGCGAGGGGAGACCCAGTACTTC. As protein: CASSYSTSWRGETQYF.

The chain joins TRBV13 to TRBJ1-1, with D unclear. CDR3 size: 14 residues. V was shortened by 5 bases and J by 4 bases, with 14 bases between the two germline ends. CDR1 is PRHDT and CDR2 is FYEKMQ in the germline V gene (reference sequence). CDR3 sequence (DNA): TGTGCCAGCAGCCTAGACACTTGGAGCACTGAAGCTTTCTTT. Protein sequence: CASSLDTWSTEAFF.

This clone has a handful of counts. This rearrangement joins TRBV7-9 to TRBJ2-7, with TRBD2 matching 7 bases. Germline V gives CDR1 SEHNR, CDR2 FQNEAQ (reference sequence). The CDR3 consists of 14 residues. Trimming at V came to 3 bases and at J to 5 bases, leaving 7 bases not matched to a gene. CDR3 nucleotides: TGTGCCAGCAGCTTTACTACTAGCGCCGACGAGCAGTACTTC. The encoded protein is CASSFTTSADEQYF.

Written as DNA, the CDR3 is TGTGCCAGCAGCCTTCCCCGGGGAGCCCTCCATGGCGATGAGCAGTTCTTC. Encoded protein: CASSLPRGALHGDEQFF. This rearrangement joins TRBV7-9 to TRBJ2-1, with D tentatively TRBD2 (5 bases). The CDR3 is 17 residues long. Trimming took off 5 bases at V and 8 bases at J, with 25 bases between the two ends. The V gene's germline CDR1 is SEHNR and CDR2 FQNEAQ (reference sequence).

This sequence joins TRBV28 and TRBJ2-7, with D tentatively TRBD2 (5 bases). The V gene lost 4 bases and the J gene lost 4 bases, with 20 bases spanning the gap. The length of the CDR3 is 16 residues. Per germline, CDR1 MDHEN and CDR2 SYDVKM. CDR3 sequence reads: CASSCPFDAGKYEQYF. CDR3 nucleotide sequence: TGTGCCAGCAGTTGTCCTTTTGATGCGGGTAAGTACGAGCAGTACTTC.

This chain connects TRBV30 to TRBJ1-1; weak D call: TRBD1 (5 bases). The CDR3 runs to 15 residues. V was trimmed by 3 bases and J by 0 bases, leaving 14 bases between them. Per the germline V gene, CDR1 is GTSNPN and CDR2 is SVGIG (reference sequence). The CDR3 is CAWSPLQEMNTEAFF. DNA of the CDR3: TGTGCCTGGAGCCCTCTACAGGAAATGAACACTGAAGCTTTCTTT.

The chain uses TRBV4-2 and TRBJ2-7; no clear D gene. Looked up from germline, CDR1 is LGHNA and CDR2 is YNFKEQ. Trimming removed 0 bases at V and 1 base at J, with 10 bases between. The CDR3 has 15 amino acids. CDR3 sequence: CASSQEATESYEQYF. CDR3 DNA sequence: TGTGCCAGCAGCCAAGAGGCGACGGAGTCCTACGAGCAGTACTTC.

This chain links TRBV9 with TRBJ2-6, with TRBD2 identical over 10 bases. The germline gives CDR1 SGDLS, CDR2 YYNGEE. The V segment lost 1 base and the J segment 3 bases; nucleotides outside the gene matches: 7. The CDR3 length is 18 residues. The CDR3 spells CASSVPLAGAGGANVLTF. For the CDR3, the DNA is TGTGCCAGCAGCGTACCCCTAGCGGGGGCGGGTGGGGCCAACGTCCTGACTTTC.

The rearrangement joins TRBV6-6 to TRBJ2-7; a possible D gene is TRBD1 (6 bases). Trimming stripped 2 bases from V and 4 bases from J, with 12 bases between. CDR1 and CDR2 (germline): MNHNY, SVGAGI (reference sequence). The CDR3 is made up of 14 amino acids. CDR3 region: CASSYNREFYEQYF. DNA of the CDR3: TGTGCCAGCAGTTACAACAGGGAGTTTTACGAGCAGTACTTC.

The CDR3 here is CASSRGGYTEAFF. Written as DNA, the CDR3 is TGTGCCAGCAGTCGGGGGGGATACACTGAAGCTTTCTTT. This chain uses TRBV25-1 with TRBJ1-1; possibly TRBD1 for D (5 bases). Trimming shortened V by 5 bases and J by 3 bases, and 10 bases separated the two germline ends. The germline V gene encodes CDR1 MGHDK and CDR2 SYGVNS. The CDR3 spans 13 residues.

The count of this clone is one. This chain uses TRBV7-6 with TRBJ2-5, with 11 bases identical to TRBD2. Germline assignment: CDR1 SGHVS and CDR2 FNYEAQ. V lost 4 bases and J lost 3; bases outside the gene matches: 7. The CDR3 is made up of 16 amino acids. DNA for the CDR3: TGTGCCAGCAGCTGGGGGGGACTAGCGGTTAAAGAGACCCAGTACTTC. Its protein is CASSWGGLAVKETQYF.

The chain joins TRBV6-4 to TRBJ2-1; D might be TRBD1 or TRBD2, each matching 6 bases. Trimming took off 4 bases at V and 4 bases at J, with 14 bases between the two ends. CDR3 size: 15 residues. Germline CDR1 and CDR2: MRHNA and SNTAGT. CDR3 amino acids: CASSGESGAYNEQFF. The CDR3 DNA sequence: TGTGCCAGCAGTGGCGAGTCGGGGGCTTACAATGAGCAGTTCTTC.

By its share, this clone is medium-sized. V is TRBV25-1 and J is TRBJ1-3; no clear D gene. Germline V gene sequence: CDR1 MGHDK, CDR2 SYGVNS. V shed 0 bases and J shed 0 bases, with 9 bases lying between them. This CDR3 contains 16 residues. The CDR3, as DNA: TGTGCCAGCAGTGAATACGACCGAGTCTCTGGAAACACCATATATTTT. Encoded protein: CASSEYDRVSGNTIYF.

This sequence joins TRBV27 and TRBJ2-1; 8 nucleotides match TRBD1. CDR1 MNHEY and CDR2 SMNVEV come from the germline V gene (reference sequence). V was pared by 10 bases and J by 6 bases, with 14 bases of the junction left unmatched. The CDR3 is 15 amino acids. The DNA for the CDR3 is TGTGCCACCTCCCTCCGGGACAGGATTAGCAATGAGCAGTTCTTC. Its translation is CATSLRDRISNEQFF.

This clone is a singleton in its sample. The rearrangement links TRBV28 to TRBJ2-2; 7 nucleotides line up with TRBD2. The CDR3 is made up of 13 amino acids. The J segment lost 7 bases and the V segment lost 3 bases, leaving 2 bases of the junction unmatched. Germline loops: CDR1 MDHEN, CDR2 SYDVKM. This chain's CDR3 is CASSLSGGGELFF. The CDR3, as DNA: TGTGCCAGCAGTTTGTCGGGAGGCGGGGAGCTGTTTTTT.

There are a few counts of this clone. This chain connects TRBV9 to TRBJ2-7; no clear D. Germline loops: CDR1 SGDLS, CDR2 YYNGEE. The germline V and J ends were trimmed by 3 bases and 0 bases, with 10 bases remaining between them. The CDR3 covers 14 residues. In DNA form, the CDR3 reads TGTGCCAGCAGCGAGGGTATAAGCTCCTACGAGCAGTACTTC. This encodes CASSEGISSYEQYF.

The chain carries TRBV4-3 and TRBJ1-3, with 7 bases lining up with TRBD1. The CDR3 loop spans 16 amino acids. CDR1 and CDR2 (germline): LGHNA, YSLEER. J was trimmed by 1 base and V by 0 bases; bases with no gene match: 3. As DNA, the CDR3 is TGCGCCAGCAGCCAAGACGCACAGGGGTCTGGAAACACCATATATTTT. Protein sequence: CASSQDAQGSGNTIYF.

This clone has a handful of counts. The CDR3 spells CASSTNTEAFF. CDR3 nucleotide sequence: TGTGCCAGCAGTACCAACACTGAAGCTTTCTTT. This rearrangement joins TRBV2 to TRBJ1-1; no definite D call. V was cut by 5 bases and J by 2 bases, with 3 bases left in between. Germline CDR1 reads SNHLY; CDR2 reads FYNNEI. This CDR3 comprises 11 residues.

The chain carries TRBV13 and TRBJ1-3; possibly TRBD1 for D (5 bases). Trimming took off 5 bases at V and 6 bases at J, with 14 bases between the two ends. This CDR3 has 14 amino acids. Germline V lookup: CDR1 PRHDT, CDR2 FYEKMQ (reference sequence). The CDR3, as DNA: TGTGCCAGCAGCCCTCGGGACCAGAAAAACACCATATATTTT. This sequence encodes CASSPRDQKNTIYF.

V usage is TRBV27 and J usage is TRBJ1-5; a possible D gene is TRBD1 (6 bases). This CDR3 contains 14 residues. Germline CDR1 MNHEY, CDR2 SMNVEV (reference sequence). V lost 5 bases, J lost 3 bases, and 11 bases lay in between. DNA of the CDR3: TGTGCCAGCAGTGTGACAGGTTTCAATCAGCCCCAGCATTTT. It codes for CASSVTGFNQPQHF.

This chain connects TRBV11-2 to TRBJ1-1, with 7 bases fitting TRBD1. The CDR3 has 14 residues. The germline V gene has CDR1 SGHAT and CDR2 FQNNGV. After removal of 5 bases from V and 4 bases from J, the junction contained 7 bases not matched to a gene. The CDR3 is CASSKSDRVTEAFF. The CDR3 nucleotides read TGTGCCAGCAGCAAGAGTGACAGGGTCACTGAAGCTTTCTTT.

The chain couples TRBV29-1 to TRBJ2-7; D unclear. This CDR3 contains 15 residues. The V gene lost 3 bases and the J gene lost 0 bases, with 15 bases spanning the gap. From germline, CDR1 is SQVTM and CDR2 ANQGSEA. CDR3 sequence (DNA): TGCAGCGTTGAGGGCCTGGACGGATACTCCTACGAGCAGTACTTC. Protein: CSVEGLDGYSYEQYF.

This CDR3 reads CASSYPSGGGTEAFF. In DNA, the CDR3 is TGTGCCAGTAGTTACCCTTCAGGGGGGGGAACTGAAGCTTTCTTT. V and J are TRBV19 and TRBJ1-1; 7 nucleotides line up with TRBD1. The CDR3 totals 15 residues. In germline, CDR1 is LNHDA, CDR2 SQIVND (reference sequence). With V trimmed by 5 bases and J by 5 bases, 11 bases remained unmatched. The variable domain in full, completed from reference TRBV19 and TRBJ1-1, reads DGGITQSPKYLFRKEGQNVTLSCEQNLNHDAMYWYRQDPGQGLRLIYYSQIVNDFQKGDIAEGYSVSREKKESFPLTVTSAQKNPTAFYLCASSYPSGGGTEAFFGQGTRLTVV.

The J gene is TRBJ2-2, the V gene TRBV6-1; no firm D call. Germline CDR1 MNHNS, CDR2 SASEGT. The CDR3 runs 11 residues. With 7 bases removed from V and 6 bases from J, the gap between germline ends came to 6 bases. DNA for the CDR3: TGTGCCAGCACCCTCCCCGGGGAGCTGTTTTTT. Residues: CASTLPGELFF.

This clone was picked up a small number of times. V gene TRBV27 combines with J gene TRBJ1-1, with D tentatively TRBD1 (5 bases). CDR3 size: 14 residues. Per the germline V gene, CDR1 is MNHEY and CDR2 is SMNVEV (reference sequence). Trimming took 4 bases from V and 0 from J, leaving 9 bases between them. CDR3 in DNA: TGTGCCAGCAGTTCGGGACTTATGAACACTGAAGCTTTCTTT. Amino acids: CASSSGLMNTEAFF.

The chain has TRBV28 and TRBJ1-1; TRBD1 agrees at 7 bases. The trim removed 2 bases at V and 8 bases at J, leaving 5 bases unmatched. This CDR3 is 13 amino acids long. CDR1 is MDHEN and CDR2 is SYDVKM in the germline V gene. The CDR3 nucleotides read TGTGCCAGCAGTTTAAGGGGGCAGGGGGAAGCTTTCTTT. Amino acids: CASSLRGQGEAFF.

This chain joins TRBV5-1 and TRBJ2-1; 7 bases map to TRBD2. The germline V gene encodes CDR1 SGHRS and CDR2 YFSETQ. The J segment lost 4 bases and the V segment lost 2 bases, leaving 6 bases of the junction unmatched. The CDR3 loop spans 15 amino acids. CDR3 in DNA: TGCGCCAGCAGCTTATCCGGGGGGTTATACAATGAGCAGTTCTTC. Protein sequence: CASSLSGGLYNEQFF. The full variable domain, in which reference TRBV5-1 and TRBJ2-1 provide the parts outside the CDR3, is KAGVTQTPRYLIKTRGQQVTLSCSPISGHRSVSWYQQTPGQGLQFLFEYFSETQRNKGNFPGRFSGRQFSNSRSEMNVSTLELGDSALYLCASSLSGGLYNEQFFGPGTRLTVL.

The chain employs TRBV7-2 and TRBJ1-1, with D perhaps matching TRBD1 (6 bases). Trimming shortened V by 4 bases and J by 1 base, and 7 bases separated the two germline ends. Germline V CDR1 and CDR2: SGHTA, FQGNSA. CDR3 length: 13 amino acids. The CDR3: CASSSTGNTEAFF. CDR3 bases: TGTGCCAGCAGCTCGACAGGGAACACTGAAGCTTTCTTT.

The CDR3 here is CASSVGSGSQETQYF. DNA for the CDR3: TGTGCCAGCAGCGTCGGAAGCGGATCCCAAGAGACCCAGTACTTC. This rearrangement joins TRBV9 to TRBJ2-5; TRBD2 might be the D (5 bases). The V and J ends lost 2 bases and 1 base respectively, with 12 bases between them. The CDR3 loop spans 15 amino acids. Germline assignment: CDR1 SGDLS and CDR2 YYNGEE.

The CDR3 nucleotides read TGTGCCAGCAGTGCGGGGACAGGGGGCTCCTACGAGCAGTACTTC. Its protein product is CASSAGTGGSYEQYF. The J gene is TRBJ2-7, the V gene TRBV6-1; 11 positions match TRBD1. CDR3 length equals 15 residues. Germline CDR1 MNHNS, CDR2 SASEGT. J gave up 0 bases and V 4 bases, and 2 bases lay outside the gene matches.

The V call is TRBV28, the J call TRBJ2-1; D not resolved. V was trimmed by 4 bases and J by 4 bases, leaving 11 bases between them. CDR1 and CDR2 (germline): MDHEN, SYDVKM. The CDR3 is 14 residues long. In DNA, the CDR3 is TGTGCCAGCAGTTACCACTCCCGTTACAATGAGCAGTTCTTC. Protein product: CASSYHSRYNEQFF.

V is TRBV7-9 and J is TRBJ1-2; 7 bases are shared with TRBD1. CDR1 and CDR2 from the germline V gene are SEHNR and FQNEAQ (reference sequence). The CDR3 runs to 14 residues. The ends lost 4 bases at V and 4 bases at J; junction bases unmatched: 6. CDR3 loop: CASSSGQYRYGYTF. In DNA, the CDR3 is TGTGCCAGCAGCTCGGGACAGTACCGCTATGGCTACACCTTC. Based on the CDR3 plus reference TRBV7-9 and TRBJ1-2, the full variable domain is DTGVSQNPRHKITKRGQNVTFRCDPISEHNRLYWYRQTLGQGPEFLTYFQNEAQLEKSRLLSDRFSAERPKGSFSTLEIQRTEQGDSAMYLCASSSGQYRYGYTFGSGTRLTVV.